Presented here are 28 T cell receptor beta chains from one specimen sequenced in a study of blood T cells in healthy people across ages (dated by TCRdb to about 2015). Libraries were constructed by 5' RACE. TCRdb records Illumina HiSeq 2500 as the sequencer. A second roughly 7 to 12 cycle PCR used a sample-barcoded 5' primer and a J-beta primer mix. Using fastp trimming at Q25 and MiXCR clonotype assembly, TCRdb reanalyzed the public sequencing data and kept in-frame beta chains. A single entry per CDR3 protein holds the most common genes and DNA from its merged rows. Counted in this sample were more than 700,000 distinct CDR3 sequences; 46% of them appeared once. The top ten clones comprise 15% to 20% of the sample. Material: blood. These receptors were taken from a man older than 75 in good health.

The chain links TRBV20-1 to TRBJ2-7, with a weak D call TRBD1 (5 bases). CDR1 and CDR2 (germline): DFQATT, SNEGSKA (reference sequence). The germline V and J ends were trimmed by 4 bases and 4 bases, with 17 bases remaining between them. The CDR3 totals 14 residues. The CDR3 DNA is TGCAGTGCTAATACGGCAGGGTATAGGTACGAGCAGTACTTC. It codes for CSANTAGYRYEQYF.

This rearrangement joins TRBV7-2 to TRBJ2-7; 9 positions match TRBD1. The CDR3 is 17 residues long. The V segment lost 3 bases and the J segment 3 bases; nucleotides outside the gene matches: 12. Germline V gene lookup returns CDR1 SGHTA and CDR2 FQGNSA. Written as DNA, the CDR3 is TGTGCCAGCAGCTTTGTAACAGGGGGCTCGGCAGTCTACGAGCAGTACTTC. Protein product: CASSFVTGGSAVYEQYF. Together with reference TRBV7-2 and TRBJ2-7, the CDR3 gives the full variable domain: GAGVSQSPSNKVTEKGKDVELRCDPISGHTALYWYRQSLGQGLEFLIYFQGNSAPDKSGLPSDRFSAERTGGSVSTLTIQRTQQEDSAVYLCASSFVTGGSAVYEQYFGPGTRLTVT.

Remarks on this clonotype: A much larger clone is a single base away; this may be a read error. This chain joins TRBV11-3 and TRBJ2-5; 8 bases line up with TRBD2. From germline, CDR1 is SGHNT and CDR2 YENEEA. J lost 11 bases, V lost 0 bases, and 20 bases had no gene match. The CDR3 extends over 18 amino acids. This chain's CDR3 is CASSLDGWREASYNEQYF. CDR3 nucleotides: TGTGCCAGCAGCTTAGATGGTTGGCGGGAGGCTTCCTACAATGAGCAGTACTTC.

This clonotype was detected once. J is TRBJ2-1 and V is TRBV10-3; 9 bases map to TRBD2. Germline V CDR1 and CDR2: ENHRY, SYGVKD. After removal of 9 bases from V and 6 bases from J, the junction contained 6 bases not matched to a gene. This CDR3 region has 13 residues. CDR3 in amino acids: CAISGGYVNEQFF. CDR3 bases: TGTGCCATTAGCGGGGGATACGTCAATGAGCAGTTCTTC.

This clonotype has more than one count but fewer than ten. CDR3 loop: CASSRQGRSSYEQYF. As DNA, the CDR3 is TGTGCCAGCAGTCGACAGGGTAGGAGCTCCTACGAGCAGTACTTC. The rearrangement joins TRBV2 to TRBJ2-7; 7 bases map to TRBD1. J gave up 0 bases and V 5 bases, and 7 bases lay outside the gene matches. CDR1 and CDR2 (germline): SNHLY, FYNNEI. CDR3 size: 15 residues.

The chain combines TRBV29-1 with TRBJ2-3, with D possibly matching TRBD2 (5 bases). This CDR3 contains 12 residues. Per germline, CDR1 SQVTM and CDR2 ANQGSEA. The DNA for the CDR3 is TGCAGTTCGGGGAGACGCACAGATACGCAGTATTTT. Translation gives CSSGRRTDTQYF.

On this clonotype itself: A much more abundant neighbour one base away suggests this may be a read error. The chain couples TRBV28 to TRBJ2-5; D gene unclear. From germline, CDR1 is MDHEN and CDR2 SYDVKM. CDR3 size: 11 residues. DNA of the CDR3: TGTGCCAGCAGGTACCAAGAGGCCCAGTACTTC. This gives the protein CASRYQEAQYF.

The chain has TRBV4-1 and TRBJ2-5; TRBD2 matches at 7 bases. This CDR3 has 22 amino acids. V shed 0 bases, J shed 0 bases, and the junction held 22 bases outside the gene matches. CDR1 MGHRA and CDR2 YSYEKL come from the germline V gene. The CDR3 nucleotides read TGCGCCAGCAGCCAAGATGATGGACCGGGGGGATACGGGGGAGGGAACCAAGAGACCCAGTACTTC. It codes for CASSQDDGPGGYGGGNQETQYF.

This sequence joins TRBV7-3 and TRBJ2-7, with 8 bases matching TRBD2. The junction had 5 bases not matched to a gene; V was cut back by 2 bases and J by 5 bases. Per the germline V gene, CDR1 is SGHTA and CDR2 is FQGTGA. The CDR3 is 14 residues long. The CDR3 region is CASSLSGGGDEQYF. DNA for the CDR3: TGTGCCAGCAGCTTATCCGGGGGGGGTGACGAGCAGTACTTC.

The chain uses TRBV29-1 and TRBJ2-5; TRBD2 is a possible D gene (6 bases). V was clipped by 4 bases and J by 11 bases, with 20 bases between them. Per the germline V gene, CDR1 is SQVTM and CDR2 is ANQGSEA. This CDR3 contains 13 residues. The CDR3 loop is CSVASAGRARQYF. Written as DNA, the CDR3 is TGCAGCGTTGCGTCAGCGGGTAGGGCGCGGCAGTACTTC.

This chain uses TRBV20-1 with TRBJ2-1; a weak D match, TRBD1 (6 bases). CDR3 length: 14 amino acids. The germline V gene has CDR1 DFQATT and CDR2 SNEGSKA (reference sequence). The V and J ends lost 4 bases and 2 bases respectively, with 12 bases between them. The CDR3 loop reads CSAISTGTYNEQFF. CDR3 in DNA: TGCAGTGCTATTTCGACAGGAACCTACAATGAGCAGTTCTTC.

This clonotype appeared once. Since a much larger clone is just one base distant, this may be a read error. The chain uses TRBV7-8 and TRBJ2-7; TRBD2 aligns across 12 bases. The J call could be wrong; TRBJ2-5 is a better fit for the DNA end. Per the germline V gene, CDR1 is SGHVS and CDR2 is FQNEAQ. This CDR3 region has 16 residues. The CDR3 DNA reads as TGTGCCAGCAGCTCAACCCTAGCGGGAGGGCAAGGGACCCAGTACTTC. This gives the protein CASSSTLAGGQGTQYF.

A single count supports this clonotype. J is TRBJ1-2 and V is TRBV20-1, with a tentative D call TRBD1 (5 bases). V gave up 7 bases and J gave up 4 bases, with 13 bases separating them. CDR3 length: 12 residues. Germline CDR1 is DFQATT and CDR2 is SNEGSKA (reference sequence). The CDR3: CSVPSGGYGYTF. The CDR3 coding sequence is TGCAGTGTTCCGTCCGGGGGCTATGGCTACACCTTC.

The V gene is TRBV28, the J gene TRBJ2-1, with D perhaps given as TRBD1 or TRBD2 (5 bases each). In germline, CDR1 is MDHEN, CDR2 SYDVKM. Trimming took 4 bases from V and 6 from J, leaving 10 bases between them. This CDR3 is built from 13 residues. In nucleotides, the CDR3 is TGTGCCAGCAGTTCCTGGGACCGCAATGAGCAGTTCTTC. Residues: CASSSWDRNEQFF.

This clonotype was counted only a few times. The V and J genes are TRBV6-6 and TRBJ1-5; 9 bases align to TRBD1. V dropped 2 bases and J dropped 3; count of bases not matched to a gene: 8. The germline gives CDR1 MNHNY, CDR2 SVGAGI (reference sequence). The CDR3 extends over 17 amino acids. CDR3 coding DNA: TGTGCCAGCAGTTACAACCGGGACAGGGTTGCCAATCAGCCCCAGCATTTT. Protein product: CASSYNRDRVANQPQHF.

This clonotype was found many times. The J gene is TRBJ2-5, the V gene TRBV29-1, with no clear D. V lost 2 bases, J lost 1 base, and 8 bases lay in between. CDR3 length: 13 amino acids. Per the germline V gene, CDR1 is SQVTM and CDR2 is ANQGSEA. The CDR3 is CSVEPQPQETQYF. The DNA for the CDR3 is TGCAGCGTTGAACCACAGCCCCAAGAGACCCAGTACTTC.

V usage is TRBV5-1 and J usage is TRBJ2-5, with TRBD2 matching over 11 bases. The end of the DNA fits TRBJ2-7 better, so the J call may be wrong. Germline V gives CDR1 SGHRS, CDR2 YFSETQ. This CDR3 comprises 15 residues. The CDR3 coding sequence is TGCGCCAGCAGCGGTCTAGCGGGAGGTTTCCACGAGCAGTACTTC. As protein: CASSGLAGGFHEQYF.

As for this clonotype: This may be a read error: a much more frequent sequence differs by one nucleotide. The J gene is TRBJ2-1, the V gene TRBV29-1, with TRBD1 as a possible D gene (5 bases). V shed 6 bases and J shed 2 bases, with 17 bases lying between them. Germline V lookup: CDR1 SQVTM, CDR2 ANQGSEA. CDR3 length: 15 amino acids. The CDR3 DNA sequence: TGCAGCGTGACCCGCCTTGGGGCAACCTACAATGAGCAGTTCTTC. Translation gives CSVTRLGATYNEQFF.

The V and J genes are TRBV4-2 and TRBJ2-2; TRBD2 matches at 7 bases. This CDR3 region has 16 residues. Germline V gene sequence: CDR1 LGHNA, CDR2 YNFKEQ. V lost 0 bases, J lost 3 bases, and 4 bases stayed unmatched. The CDR3 DNA is TGTGCCAGCAGCCAAGAAAGCGGACTAGACACCGGGGAGCTGTTTTTT. Its protein is CASSQESGLDTGELFF.

This clonotype has just a few counts. In nucleotides, the CDR3 is TGTGCCAGCAGCTTGGCGGAGGAGCAGTTCTTC. Its translation: CASSLAEEQFF. V and J are TRBV7-2 and TRBJ2-1; D not resolved. Germline V gene data show CDR1 as SGHTA and CDR2 as FQGNSA. This CDR3 is 11 amino acids long. V dropped 3 bases and J dropped 10 bases, with 7 bases sitting between them.

This clonotype was picked up many times. The V and J genes are TRBV20-1 and TRBJ2-7; D possibly corresponds to TRBD1 (5 bases). This CDR3 is 11 amino acids long. V was pared by 6 bases and J by 6 bases, with 12 bases between. Per germline, CDR1 DFQATT and CDR2 SNEGSKA (reference sequence). The CDR3 region has the DNA TGCAGTGCCTCAGGGAATAGCGAGCAGTACTTC. This encodes CSASGNSEQYF.

This clonotype has ten or more counts. The chain employs TRBV7-6 and TRBJ2-1, with no clear D. Per germline, CDR1 SGHVS and CDR2 FNYEAQ. There are 14 residues in the CDR3. V lost 1 base and J 2 bases, leaving 6 bases between the germline ends. CDR3 sequence (DNA): TGTGCCAGCAGCTTAGTAGGGACCTACAATGAGCAGTTCTTC. It is translated as CASSLVGTYNEQFF.

This clonotype was seen a few times. V usage is TRBV3-1 and J usage is TRBJ2-7; TRBD2 matches 12 bases. Per the germline V gene, CDR1 is LGHDT and CDR2 is YNNKEL (reference sequence). This CDR3 comprises 16 residues. V lost 1 base to trimming and J lost 4 bases; unmatched junction nucleotides: 5. The CDR3 DNA reads TGTGCCAGCAGCCAAGGGACTAGCGGGAATGGATACGAGCAGTACTTC. Translated, it gives CASSQGTSGNGYEQYF.

This clonotype was counted once. The gene calls are TRBV7-2 and TRBJ1-6; D may be TRBD1 (5 bases). V was shortened by 1 base and J by 13 bases, with 14 bases between the two germline ends. This CDR3 spans 14 amino acids. Looked up from germline, CDR1 is SGHTA and CDR2 is FQGNSA. CDR3 nucleotides: TGTGCCAGCAGCTTAGATAGACAGAGTTACCCCCTCCACTTT. Its translation: CASSLDRQSYPLHF.

Details on this clonotype: A much larger clone lies a single base off, so this may be a read error. V and J are TRBV29-1 and TRBJ1-2; 12 positions match TRBD1. With V trimmed by 5 bases and J by 7 bases, 5 bases remained unmatched. This CDR3 has 13 residues. The V gene's germline CDR1 is SQVTM and CDR2 ANQGSEA. The CDR3 here is CSVTGTGGGGYTF. CDR3 bases: TGCAGCGTTACCGGGACAGGGGGCGGTGGCTACACCTTC.

This clonotype came up a few times. The gene calls are TRBV12-3 or TRBV12-4 and TRBJ2-1; tentatively, D is TRBD1 (6 bases). This CDR3 contains 17 residues. V was clipped by 3 bases and J by 2 bases, with 17 bases between them. The CDR3 DNA is TGTGCCAGCAGTTTTTGGTCAGGGGATTCGACCTACAATGAGCAGTTCTTC. Its protein is CASSFWSGDSTYNEQFF.

This clonotype was seen just once. Mismatch with germline at one junction end may stem from a read error. The rearrangement uses TRBV5-1 and TRBJ2-7; 11 bases agree with TRBD2. This CDR3 has 16 residues. Looked up from germline, CDR1 is SGHRS and CDR2 is YFSETQ. The CDR3 region has the DNA TGCGCCAGCAGCGGCGGGACTAGCGGAACCTCCTACGAGCGGTACTTC. Its protein is CASSGGTSGTSYERYF.

The chain recombines TRBV4-1 with TRBJ2-2, with a possible D match to TRBD1 (6 bases). V dropped 3 bases and J dropped 6 bases, with 11 bases sitting between them. CDR1 is MGHRA, CDR2 YSYEKL, per germline. The CDR3 extends over 14 amino acids. Here the CDR3 reads CASSQGTGSGELFF. CDR3 nucleotides: TGCGCCAGCAGCCAGGGAACAGGGTCCGGGGAGCTGTTTTTT.